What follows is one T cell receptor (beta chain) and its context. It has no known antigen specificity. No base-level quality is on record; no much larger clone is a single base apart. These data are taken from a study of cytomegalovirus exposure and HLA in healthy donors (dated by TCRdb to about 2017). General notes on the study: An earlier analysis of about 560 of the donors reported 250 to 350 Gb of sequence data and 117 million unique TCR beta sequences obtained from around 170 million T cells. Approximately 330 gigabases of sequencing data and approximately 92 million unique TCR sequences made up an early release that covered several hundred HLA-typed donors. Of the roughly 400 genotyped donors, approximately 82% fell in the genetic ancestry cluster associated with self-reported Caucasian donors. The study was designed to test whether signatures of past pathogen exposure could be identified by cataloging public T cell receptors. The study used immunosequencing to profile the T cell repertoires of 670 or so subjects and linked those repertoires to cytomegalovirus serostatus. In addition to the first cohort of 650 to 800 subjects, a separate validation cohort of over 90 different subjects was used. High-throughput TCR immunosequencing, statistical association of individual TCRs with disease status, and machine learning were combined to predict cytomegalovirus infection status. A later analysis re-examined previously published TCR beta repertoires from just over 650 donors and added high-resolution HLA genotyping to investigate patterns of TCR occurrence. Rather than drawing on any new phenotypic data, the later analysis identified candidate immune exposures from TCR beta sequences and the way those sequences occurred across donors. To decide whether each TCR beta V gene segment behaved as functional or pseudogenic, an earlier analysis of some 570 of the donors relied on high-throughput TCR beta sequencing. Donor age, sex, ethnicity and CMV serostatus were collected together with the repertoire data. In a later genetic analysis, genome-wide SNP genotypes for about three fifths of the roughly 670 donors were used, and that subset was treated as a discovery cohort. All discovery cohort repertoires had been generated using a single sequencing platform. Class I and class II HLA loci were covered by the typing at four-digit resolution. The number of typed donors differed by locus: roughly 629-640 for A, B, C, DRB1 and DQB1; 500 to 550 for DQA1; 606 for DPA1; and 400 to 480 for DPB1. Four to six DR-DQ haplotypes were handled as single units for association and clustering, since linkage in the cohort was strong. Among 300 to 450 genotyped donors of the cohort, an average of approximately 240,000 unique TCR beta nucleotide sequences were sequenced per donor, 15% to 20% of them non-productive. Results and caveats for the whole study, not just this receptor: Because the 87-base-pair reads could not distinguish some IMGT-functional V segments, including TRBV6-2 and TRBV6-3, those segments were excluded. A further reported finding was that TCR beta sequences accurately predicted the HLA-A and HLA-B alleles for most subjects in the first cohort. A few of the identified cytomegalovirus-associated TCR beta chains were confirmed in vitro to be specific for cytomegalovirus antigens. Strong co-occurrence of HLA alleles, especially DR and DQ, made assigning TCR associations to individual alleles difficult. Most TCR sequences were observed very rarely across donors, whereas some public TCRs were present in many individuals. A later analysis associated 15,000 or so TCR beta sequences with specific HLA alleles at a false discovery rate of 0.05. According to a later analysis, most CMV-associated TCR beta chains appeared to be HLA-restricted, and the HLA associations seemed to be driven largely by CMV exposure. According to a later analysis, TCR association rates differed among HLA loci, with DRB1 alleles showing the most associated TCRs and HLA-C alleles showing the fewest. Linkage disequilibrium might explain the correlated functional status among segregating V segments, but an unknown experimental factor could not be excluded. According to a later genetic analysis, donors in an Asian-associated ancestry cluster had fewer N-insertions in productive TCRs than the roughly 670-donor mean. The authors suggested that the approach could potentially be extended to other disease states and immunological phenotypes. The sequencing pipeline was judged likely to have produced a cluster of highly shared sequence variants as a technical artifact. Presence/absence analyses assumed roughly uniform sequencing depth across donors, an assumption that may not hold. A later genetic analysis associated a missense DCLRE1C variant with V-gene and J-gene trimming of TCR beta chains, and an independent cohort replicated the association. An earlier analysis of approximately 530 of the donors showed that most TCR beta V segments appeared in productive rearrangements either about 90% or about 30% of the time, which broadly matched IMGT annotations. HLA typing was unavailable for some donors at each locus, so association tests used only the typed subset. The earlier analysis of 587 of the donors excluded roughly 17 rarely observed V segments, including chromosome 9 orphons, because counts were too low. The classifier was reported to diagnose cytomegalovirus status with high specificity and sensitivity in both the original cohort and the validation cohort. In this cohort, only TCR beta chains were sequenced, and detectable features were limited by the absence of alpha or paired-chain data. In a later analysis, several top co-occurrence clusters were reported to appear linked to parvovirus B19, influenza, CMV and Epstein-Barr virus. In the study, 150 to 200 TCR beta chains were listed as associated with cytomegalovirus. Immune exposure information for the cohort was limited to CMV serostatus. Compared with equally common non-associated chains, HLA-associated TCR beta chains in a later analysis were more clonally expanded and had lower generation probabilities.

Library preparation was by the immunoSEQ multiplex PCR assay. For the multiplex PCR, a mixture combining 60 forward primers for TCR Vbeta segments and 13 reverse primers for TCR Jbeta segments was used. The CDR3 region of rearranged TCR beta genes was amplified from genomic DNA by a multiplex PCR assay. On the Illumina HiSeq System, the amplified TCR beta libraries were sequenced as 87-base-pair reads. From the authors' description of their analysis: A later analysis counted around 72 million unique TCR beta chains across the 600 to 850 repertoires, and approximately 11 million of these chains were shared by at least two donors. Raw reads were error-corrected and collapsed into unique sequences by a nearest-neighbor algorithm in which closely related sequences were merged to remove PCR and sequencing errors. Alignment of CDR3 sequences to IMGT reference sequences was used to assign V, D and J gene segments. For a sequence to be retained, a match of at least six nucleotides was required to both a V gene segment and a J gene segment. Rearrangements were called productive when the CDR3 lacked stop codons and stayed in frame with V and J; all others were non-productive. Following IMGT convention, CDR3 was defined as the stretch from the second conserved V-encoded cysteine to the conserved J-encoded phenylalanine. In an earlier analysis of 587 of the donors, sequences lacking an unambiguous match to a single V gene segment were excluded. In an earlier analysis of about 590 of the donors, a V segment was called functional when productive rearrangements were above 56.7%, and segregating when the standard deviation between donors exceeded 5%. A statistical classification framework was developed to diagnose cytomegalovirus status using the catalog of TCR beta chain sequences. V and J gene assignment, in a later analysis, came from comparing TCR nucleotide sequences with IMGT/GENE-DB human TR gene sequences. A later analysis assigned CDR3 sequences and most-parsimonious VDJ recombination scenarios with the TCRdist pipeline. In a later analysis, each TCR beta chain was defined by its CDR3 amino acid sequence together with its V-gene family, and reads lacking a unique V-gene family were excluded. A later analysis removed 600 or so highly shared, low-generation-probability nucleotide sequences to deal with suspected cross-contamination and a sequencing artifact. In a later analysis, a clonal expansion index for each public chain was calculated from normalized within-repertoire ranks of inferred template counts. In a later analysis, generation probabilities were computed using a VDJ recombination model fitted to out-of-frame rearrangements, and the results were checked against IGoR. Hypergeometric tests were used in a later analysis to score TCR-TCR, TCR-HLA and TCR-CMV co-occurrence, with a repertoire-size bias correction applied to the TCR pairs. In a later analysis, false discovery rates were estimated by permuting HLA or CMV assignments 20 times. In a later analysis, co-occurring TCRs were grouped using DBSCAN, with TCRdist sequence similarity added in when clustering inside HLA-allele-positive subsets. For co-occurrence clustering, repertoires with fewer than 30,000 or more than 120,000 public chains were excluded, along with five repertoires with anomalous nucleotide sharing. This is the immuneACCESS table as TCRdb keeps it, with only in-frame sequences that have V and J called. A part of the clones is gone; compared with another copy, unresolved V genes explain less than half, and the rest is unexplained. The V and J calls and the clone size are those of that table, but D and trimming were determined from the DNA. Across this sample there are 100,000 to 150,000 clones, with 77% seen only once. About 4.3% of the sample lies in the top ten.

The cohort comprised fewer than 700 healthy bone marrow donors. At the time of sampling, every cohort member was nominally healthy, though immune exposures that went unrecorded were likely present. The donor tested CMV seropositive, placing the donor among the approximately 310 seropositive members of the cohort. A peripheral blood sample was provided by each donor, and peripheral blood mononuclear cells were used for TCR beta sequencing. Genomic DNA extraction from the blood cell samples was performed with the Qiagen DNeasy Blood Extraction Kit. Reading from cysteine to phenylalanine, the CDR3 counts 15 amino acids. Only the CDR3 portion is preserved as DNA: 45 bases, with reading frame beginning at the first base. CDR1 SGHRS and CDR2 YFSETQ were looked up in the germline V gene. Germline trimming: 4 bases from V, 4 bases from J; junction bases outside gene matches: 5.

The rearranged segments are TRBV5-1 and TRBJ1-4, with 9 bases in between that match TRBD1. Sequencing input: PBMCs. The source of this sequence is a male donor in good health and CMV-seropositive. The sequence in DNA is TGCGCCAGCAGCGGAGGACAGGGGTTTAATGAAAAACTGTTTTTT. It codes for CASSGGQGFNEKLFF.